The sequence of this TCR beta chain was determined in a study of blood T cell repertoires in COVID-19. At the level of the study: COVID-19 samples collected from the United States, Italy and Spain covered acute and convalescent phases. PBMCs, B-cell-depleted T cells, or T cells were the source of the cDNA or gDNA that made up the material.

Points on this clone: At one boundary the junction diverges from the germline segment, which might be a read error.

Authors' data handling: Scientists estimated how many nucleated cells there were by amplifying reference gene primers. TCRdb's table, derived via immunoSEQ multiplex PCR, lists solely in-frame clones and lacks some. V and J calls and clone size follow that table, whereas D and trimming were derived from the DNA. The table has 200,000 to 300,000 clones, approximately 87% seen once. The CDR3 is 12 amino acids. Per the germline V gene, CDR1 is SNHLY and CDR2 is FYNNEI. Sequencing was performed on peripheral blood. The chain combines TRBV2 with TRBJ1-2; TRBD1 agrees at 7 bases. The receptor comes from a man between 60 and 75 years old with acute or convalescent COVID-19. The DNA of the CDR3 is TGTGCCAGCACCGGGGACAGCCAGATTGGGGACTTC. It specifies CASTGDSQIGDF.